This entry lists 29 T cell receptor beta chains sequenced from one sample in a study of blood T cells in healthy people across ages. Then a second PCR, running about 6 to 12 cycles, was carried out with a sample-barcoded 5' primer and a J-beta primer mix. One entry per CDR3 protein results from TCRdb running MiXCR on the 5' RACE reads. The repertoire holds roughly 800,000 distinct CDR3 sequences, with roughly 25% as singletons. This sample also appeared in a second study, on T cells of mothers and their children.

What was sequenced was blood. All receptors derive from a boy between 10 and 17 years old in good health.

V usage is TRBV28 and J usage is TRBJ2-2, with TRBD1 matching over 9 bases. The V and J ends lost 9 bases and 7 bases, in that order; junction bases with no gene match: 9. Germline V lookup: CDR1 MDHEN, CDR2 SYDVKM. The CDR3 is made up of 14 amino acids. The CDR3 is CASTGTGSIGELFF. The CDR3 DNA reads TGTGCCAGTACCGGGACAGGGTCGATCGGGGAGCTGTTTTTT. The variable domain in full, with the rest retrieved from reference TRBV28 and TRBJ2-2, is DVKVTQSSRYLVKRTGEKVFLECVQDMDHENMFWYRQDPGLGLRLIYFSYDVKMKEKGDIPEGYSVSREKKERFSLILESASTNQTSMYLCASTGTGSIGELFFGEGSRLTVL.

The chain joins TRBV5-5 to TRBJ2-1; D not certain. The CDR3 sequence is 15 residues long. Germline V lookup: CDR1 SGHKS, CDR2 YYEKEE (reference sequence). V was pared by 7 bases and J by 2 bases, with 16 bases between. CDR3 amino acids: CASWSGIRAYNEQFF. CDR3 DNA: TGTGCCAGCTGGTCTGGGATTAGGGCCTACAATGAGCAGTTCTTC.

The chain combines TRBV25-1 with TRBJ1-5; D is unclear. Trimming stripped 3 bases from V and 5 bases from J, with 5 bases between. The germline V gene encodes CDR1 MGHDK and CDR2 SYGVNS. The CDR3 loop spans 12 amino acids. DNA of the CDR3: TGTGCCAGCAGTGACGGGGATCAGCCCCAGCATTTT. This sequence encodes CASSDGDQPQHF.

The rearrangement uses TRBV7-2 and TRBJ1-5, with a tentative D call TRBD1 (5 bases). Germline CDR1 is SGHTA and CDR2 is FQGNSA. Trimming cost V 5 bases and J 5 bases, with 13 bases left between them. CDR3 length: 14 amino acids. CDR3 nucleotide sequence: TGTGCCAGCAGCGCGGGACTAAGGGATCAGCCCCAGCATTTT. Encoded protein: CASSAGLRDQPQHF.

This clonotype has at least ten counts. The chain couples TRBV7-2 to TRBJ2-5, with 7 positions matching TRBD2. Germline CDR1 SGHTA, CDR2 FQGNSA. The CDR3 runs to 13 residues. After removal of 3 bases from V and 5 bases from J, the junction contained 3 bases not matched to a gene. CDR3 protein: CASSFSGRETQYF. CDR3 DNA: TGTGCCAGCAGCTTTAGCGGGCGCGAGACCCAGTACTTC.

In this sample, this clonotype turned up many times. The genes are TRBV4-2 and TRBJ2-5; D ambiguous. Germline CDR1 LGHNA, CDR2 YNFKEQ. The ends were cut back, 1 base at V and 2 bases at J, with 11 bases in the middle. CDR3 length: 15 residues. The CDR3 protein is CASSQATALQETQYF. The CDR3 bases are TGTGCCAGCAGCCAAGCCACGGCCTTACAAGAGACCCAGTACTTC.

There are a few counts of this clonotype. CDR3 DNA sequence: TGTGCCAGCAGAAGTGAGAGCGGGAGCTCCTACAATGAGCAGTTCTTC. This gives the protein CASRSESGSSYNEQFF. V is TRBV6-1 and J is TRBJ2-1; 8 nucleotides match TRBD2. Germline-derived CDR1 and CDR2 are MNHNS and SASEGT. With V trimmed by 6 bases and J by 0 bases, 7 bases remained unmatched. This CDR3 region has 16 residues.

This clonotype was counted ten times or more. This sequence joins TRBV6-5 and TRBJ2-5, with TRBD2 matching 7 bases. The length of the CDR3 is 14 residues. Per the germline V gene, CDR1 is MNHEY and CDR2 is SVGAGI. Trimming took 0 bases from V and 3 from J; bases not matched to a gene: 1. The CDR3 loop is CASSYSGGEETQYF. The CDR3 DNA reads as TGTGCCAGCAGTTACTCTGGGGGGGAAGAGACCCAGTACTTC.

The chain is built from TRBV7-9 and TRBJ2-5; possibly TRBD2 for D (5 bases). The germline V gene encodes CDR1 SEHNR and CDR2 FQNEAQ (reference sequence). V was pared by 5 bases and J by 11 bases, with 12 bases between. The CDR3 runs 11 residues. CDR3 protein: CASSLTWEQYF. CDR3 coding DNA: TGTGCCAGCAGCCTGACGTGGGAGCAGTACTTC.

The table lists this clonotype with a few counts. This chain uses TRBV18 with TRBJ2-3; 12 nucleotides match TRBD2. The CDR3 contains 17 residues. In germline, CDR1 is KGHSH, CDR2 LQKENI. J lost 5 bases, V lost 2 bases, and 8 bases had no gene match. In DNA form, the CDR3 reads TGTGCCAGCTCACCAGTATATTCGACTAGCGGGAGAGATACGCAGTATTTT. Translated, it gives CASSPVYSTSGRDTQYF.

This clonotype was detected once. DNA for the CDR3: TGTGCCAGCAGCCAGGGTCGGGGGCCGGACTACGAGCAGTACTTC. Its translation: CASSQGRGPDYEQYF. This rearrangement joins TRBV3-1 to TRBJ2-5; D is tentatively TRBD1 or TRBD2 (6 bases each). The DNA end is more similar to TRBJ2-7, so the J call may be wrong. This CDR3 is 15 amino acids long. The germline V gene has CDR1 LGHDT and CDR2 YNNKEL (reference sequence).

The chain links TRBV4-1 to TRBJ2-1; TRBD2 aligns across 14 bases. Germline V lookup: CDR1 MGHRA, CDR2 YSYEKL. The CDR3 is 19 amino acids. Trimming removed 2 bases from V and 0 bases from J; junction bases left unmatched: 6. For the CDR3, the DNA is TGCGCCAGCAGCCAACCGGGACTAGCGGGAGAGGGCTCCTACAATGAGCAGTTCTTC. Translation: CASSQPGLAGEGSYNEQFF.

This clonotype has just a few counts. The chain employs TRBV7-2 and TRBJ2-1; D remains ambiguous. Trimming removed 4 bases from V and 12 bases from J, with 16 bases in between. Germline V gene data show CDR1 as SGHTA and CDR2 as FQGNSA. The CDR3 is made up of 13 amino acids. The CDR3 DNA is TGTGCCAGCAGCTCTTGGTCCGATGGTGGGCAGTTCTTC. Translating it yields CASSSWSDGGQFF.

CDR3 loop: CSVELQGKNTEAFF. The CDR3 DNA follows: TGCAGCGTTGAACTGCAGGGAAAGAACACTGAAGCTTTCTTT. The chain combines TRBV29-1 with TRBJ1-1; TRBD1 is a possible D gene (5 bases). The CDR3 runs to 14 residues. The ends were cut back, 2 bases at V and 1 base at J, with 11 bases in the middle. Germline lookup yields CDR1 SQVTM and CDR2 ANQGSEA.

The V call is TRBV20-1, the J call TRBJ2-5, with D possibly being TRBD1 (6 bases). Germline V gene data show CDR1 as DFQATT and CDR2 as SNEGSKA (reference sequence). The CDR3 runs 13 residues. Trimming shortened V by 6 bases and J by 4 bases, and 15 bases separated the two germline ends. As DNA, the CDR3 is TGCAGTGCCCCGAGGGGCAGGGGAGAGACCCAGTACTTC. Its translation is CSAPRGRGETQYF.

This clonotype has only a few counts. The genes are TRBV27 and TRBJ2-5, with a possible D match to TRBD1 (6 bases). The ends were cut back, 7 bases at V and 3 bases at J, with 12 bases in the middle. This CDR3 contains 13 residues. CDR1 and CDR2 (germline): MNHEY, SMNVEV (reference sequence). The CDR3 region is CASKKQGEETQYF. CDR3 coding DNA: TGTGCCAGCAAGAAACAGGGTGAAGAGACCCAGTACTTC.

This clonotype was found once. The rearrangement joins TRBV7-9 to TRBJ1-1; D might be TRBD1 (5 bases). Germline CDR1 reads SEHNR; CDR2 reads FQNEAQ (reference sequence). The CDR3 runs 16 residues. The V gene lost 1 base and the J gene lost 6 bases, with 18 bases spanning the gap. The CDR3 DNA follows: TGTGCCAGCAGCTTAGGAGGGGCCGGTCTCTATCCTGAAGCTTTCTTT. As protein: CASSLGGAGLYPEAFF.

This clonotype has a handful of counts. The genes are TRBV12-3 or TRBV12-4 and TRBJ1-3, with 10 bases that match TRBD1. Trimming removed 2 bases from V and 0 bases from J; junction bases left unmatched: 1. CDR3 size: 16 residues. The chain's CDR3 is CASSLRDRGSGNTIYF. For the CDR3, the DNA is TGTGCCAGCAGTTTACGGGACAGGGGCTCTGGAAACACCATATATTTT.

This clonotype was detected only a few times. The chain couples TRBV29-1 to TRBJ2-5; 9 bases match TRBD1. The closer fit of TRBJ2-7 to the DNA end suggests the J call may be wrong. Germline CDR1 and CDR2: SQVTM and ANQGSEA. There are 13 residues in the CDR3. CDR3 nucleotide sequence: TGCAGCGTTGAAGGGACAGGGGTCTACGAGCAGTACTTC. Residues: CSVEGTGVYEQYF.

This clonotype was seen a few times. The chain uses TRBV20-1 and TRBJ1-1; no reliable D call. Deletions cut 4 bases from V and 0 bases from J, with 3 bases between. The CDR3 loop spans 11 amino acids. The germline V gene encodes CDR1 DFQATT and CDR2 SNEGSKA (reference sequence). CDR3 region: CSAMLNTEAFF. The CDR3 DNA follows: TGCAGTGCTATGCTGAACACTGAAGCTTTCTTT.

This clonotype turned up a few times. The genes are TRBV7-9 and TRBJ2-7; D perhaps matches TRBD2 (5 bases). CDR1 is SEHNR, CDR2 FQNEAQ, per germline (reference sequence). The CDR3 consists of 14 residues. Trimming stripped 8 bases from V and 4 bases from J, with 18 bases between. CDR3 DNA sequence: TGTGCCAGCCAACTAGGTCCGACCTCATACGAGCAGTACTTC. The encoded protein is CASQLGPTSYEQYF.

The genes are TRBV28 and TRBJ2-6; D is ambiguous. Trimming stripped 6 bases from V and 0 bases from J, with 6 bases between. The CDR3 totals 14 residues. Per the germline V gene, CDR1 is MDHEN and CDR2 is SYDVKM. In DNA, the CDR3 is TGTGCCAGCAGAGGAATCTCTGGGGCCAACGTCCTGACTTTC. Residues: CASRGISGANVLTF.

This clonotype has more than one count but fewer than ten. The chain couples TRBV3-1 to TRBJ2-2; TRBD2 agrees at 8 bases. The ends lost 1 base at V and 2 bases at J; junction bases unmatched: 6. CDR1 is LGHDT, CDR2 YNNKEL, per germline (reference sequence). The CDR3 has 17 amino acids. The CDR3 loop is CASSQVAGKANTGELFF. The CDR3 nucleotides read TGTGCCAGCAGCCAAGTAGCGGGGAAAGCTAACACCGGGGAGCTGTTTTTT. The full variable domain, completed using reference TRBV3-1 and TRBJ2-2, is DTAVSQTPKYLVTQMGNDKSIKCEQNLGHDTMYWYKQDSKKFLKIMFSYNNKELIINETVPNRFSPKSPDKAHLNLHINSLELGDSAVYFCASSQVAGKANTGELFFGEGSRLTVL.

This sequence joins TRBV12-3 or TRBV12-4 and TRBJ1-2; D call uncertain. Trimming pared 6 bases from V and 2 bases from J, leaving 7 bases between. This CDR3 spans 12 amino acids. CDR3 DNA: TGTGCCAGCAGCACCATGAACTATGGCTACACCTTC. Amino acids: CASSTMNYGYTF.

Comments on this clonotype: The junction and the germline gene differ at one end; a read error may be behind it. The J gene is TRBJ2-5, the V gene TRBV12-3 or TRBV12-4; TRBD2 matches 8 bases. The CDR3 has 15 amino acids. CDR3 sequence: CASSLERETGETQYF. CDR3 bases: TGCGCCAGCAGTTTAGAGCGGGAGACCGGGGAGACCCAGTACTTC.

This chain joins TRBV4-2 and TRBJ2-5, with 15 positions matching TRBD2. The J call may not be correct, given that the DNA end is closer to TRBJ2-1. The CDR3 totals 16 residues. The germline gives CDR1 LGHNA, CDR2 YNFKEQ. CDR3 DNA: TGTGCCAGCAGCGCCAGGACTAGCGGGAGGGGGGATGAGCAGTTCTTC. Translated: CASSARTSGRGDEQFF.

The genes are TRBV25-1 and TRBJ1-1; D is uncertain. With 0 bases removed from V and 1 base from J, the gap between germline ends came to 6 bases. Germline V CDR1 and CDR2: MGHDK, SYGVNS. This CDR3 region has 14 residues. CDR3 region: CASSEYLGNTEAFF. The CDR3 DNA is TGTGCCAGCAGTGAATATCTGGGGAACACTGAAGCTTTCTTT.

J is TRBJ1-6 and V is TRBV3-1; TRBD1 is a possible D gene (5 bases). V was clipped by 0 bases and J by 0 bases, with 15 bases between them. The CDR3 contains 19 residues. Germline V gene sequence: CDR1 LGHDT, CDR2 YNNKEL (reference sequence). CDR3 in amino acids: CASSQDRGWGTSYNSPLHF. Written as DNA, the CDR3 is TGTGCCAGCAGCCAAGATCGGGGTTGGGGGACCTCCTATAATTCACCCCTCCACTTT. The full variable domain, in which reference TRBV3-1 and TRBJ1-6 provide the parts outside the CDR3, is DTAVSQTPKYLVTQMGNDKSIKCEQNLGHDTMYWYKQDSKKFLKIMFSYNNKELIINETVPNRFSPKSPDKAHLNLHINSLELGDSAVYFCASSQDRGWGTSYNSPLHFGNGTRLTVT.

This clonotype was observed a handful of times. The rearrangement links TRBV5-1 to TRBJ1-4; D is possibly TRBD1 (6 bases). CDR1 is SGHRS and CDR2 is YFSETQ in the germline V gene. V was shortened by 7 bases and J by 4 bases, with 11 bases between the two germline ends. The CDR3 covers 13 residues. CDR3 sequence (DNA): TGCGCCAGCCGAGGACAGAATAATGAAAAACTGTTTTTT. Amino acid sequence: CASRGQNNEKLFF.